These 20 T cell receptor beta chains share one sample of origin, sequenced in a study of spatial heterogeneity in lung cancer. Indicated time point: sample taken at primary tumor resection. The authors sequenced whole RNA from tumor, nontumor lung or frozen PBMC without sorting. TCRdb called the 5' RACE reads again in MiXCR, with one record for every CDR3 protein. The sample consists of 20,000 to 25,000 distinct CDR3 sequences, around 5% of them appearing once. The sequenced sample was PBMCs, obtained at surgery. The receptors stem from a male donor with early-stage non-small cell lung cancer.

Details on this clonotype: This may stem from a read error, because a much larger clone lies one nucleotide away. The chain recombines TRBV9 with TRBJ2-7, with TRBD1 matching 7 bases. Losses at the gene ends were 4 bases for V and 4 bases for J; bases not matched to a gene: 8. The CDR3 length is 14 residues. Per germline, CDR1 SGDLS and CDR2 YYNGEE. DNA of the CDR3: TGTGCCAGCAGCCTCGGACAGGACCTATACGAGCAGTACTTC. Its translation: CASSLGQDLYEQYF. Drawing the rest from reference TRBV9 and TRBJ2-7, the complete variable domain is DSGVTQTPKHLITATGQRVTLRCSPRSGDLSVYWYQQSLDQGLQFLIQYYNGEERAKGNILERFSAQQFPDLHSELNLSSLELGDSALYFCASSLGQDLYEQYFGPGTRLTVT.

Many counts were recorded for this clonotype. The CDR3 DNA is TGCAGTGCTAGAGCTTTCGTATACAATGAGCAGTTCTTC. It is translated as CSARAFVYNEQFF. This rearrangement joins TRBV20-1 to TRBJ2-1; D is uncertain. V lost 1 base, J lost 4 bases, and 8 bases lay in between. This CDR3 has 13 amino acids. CDR1 and CDR2 (germline): DFQATT, SNEGSKA (reference sequence).

This clonotype was counted at least ten times. The chain is built from TRBV11-2 and TRBJ1-1; tentatively, D is TRBD1 (6 bases). Germline loops: CDR1 SGHAT, CDR2 FQNNGV. Trimming removed 5 bases from V and 4 bases from J, with 11 bases in between. The CDR3 is made up of 13 amino acids. CDR3 bases: TGTGCCAGCAGCAAAGGGGGGTTCACTGAAGCTTTCTTT. Translation: CASSKGGFTEAFF.

This clonotype is termed medium-sized. V gene TRBV4-1 combines with J gene TRBJ2-1; a possible D gene is TRBD1 (6 bases). Germline lookup yields CDR1 MGHRA and CDR2 YSYEKL. V was trimmed by 6 bases and J by 7 bases, leaving 19 bases between them. The CDR3 sequence is 15 residues long. The CDR3 reads CASSADSSGKNEQFF. As DNA, the CDR3 is TGCGCCAGCAGTGCGGACAGCTCGGGAAAAAATGAGCAGTTCTTC.

With respect to this clonotype: Since a much larger clone is just one base distant, this may be a read error. The V gene is TRBV7-9, the J gene TRBJ2-1, with TRBD2 matching 14 bases. The CDR3 is made up of 17 amino acids. Germline V gives CDR1 SEHNR, CDR2 FQNEAQ (reference sequence). V lost 5 bases and J lost 7; bases outside the gene matches: 10. The CDR3 DNA reads TGTGCCAGCAGCCCATTAGGGACTAGCGGGAGATCGAATGAGCAGTTCTTC. Translating gives CASSPLGTSGRSNEQFF.

This clonotype was seen at least ten times. This chain joins TRBV20-1 and TRBJ2-5; possibly TRBD1 for D (7 bases). Trimming cost V 6 bases and J 2 bases, with 16 bases left between them. Per the germline V gene, CDR1 is DFQATT and CDR2 is SNEGSKA (reference sequence). This CDR3 contains 14 residues. CDR3 in DNA: TGCAGTGCCCAGGGGGAGGACGGTCAAGAGACCCAGTACTTC. This codes for CSAQGEDGQETQYF.

This clonotype has a count of ten or more. V is TRBV5-8 and J is TRBJ2-3; D not resolved. CDR3 size: 12 residues. With 2 bases removed from V and 5 bases from J, the gap between germline ends came to 6 bases. Germline V lookup: CDR1 SGHTS, CDR2 YDEGEE. The CDR3 loop is CASSLSVDTQYF. CDR3 nucleotide sequence: TGTGCCAGCAGCTTATCAGTAGATACGCAGTATTTT.

This clonotype was recorded at least ten times. The rearrangement links TRBV5-1 to TRBJ2-2; a weak D match, TRBD2 (5 bases). The CDR3 sequence is 16 residues long. Germline loops: CDR1 SGHRS, CDR2 YFSETQ. V was shortened by 5 bases and J by 2 bases, with 16 bases between the two germline ends. The CDR3 spells CASRYGGPGNTGELFF. The CDR3 bases are TGCGCCAGCAGATATGGCGGACCGGGAAACACCGGGGAGCTGTTTTTT.

This clonotype was found a few times. The CDR3 here is CAWSLSGTGHQPQHF. The CDR3 DNA sequence: TGTGCCTGGAGTCTTTCCGGGACAGGGCATCAGCCCCAGCATTTT. The chain links TRBV30 to TRBJ1-5, with 9 bases aligning to TRBD1. This CDR3 spans 15 amino acids. Looked up from germline, CDR1 is GTSNPN and CDR2 is SVGIG (reference sequence). V trimming: 2 bases; J trimming: 5 bases; junction bases outside the gene matches: 7.

Relative to its sample, this clonotype is medium-sized (0.01 to 0.1%). The chain couples TRBV28 to TRBJ2-5; 12 bases align to TRBD1. Germline V gene sequence: CDR1 MDHEN, CDR2 SYDVKM. The V segment lost 3 bases and the J segment 4 bases; nucleotides outside the gene matches: 6. CDR3 length: 16 amino acids. The CDR3 here is CASSFPGTGGRETQYF. CDR3 coding DNA: TGTGCCAGCAGTTTCCCCGGGACAGGGGGCAGAGAGACCCAGTACTTC.

This clonotype was detected many times. The J gene is TRBJ1-1, the V gene TRBV20-1; no clear D. The CDR3 covers 15 residues. CDR1 and CDR2 from the germline V gene are DFQATT and SNEGSKA (reference sequence). The germline V and J ends were trimmed by 0 bases and 4 bases, with 15 bases remaining between them. CDR3 amino acids: CSARDMVKGFTEAFF. CDR3 coding DNA: TGCAGTGCTAGAGATATGGTTAAAGGGTTCACTGAAGCTTTCTTT.

This clonotype was counted only a few times. The rearrangement links TRBV19 to TRBJ2-7; possibly TRBD2 for D (5 bases). This CDR3 has 14 residues. Trimming left V 3 bases short and J 5 bases short, with 14 bases between. In germline, CDR1 is LNHDA, CDR2 SQIVND (reference sequence). Here the CDR3 reads CASSIGGSRHEQYF. CDR3 DNA sequence: TGTGCCAGTAGTATTGGTGGGAGCAGGCACGAGCAGTACTTC. Based on the CDR3 plus reference TRBV19 and TRBJ2-7, the full variable domain is DGGITQSPKYLFRKEGQNVTLSCEQNLNHDAMYWYRQDPGQGLRLIYYSQIVNDFQKGDIAEGYSVSREKKESFPLTVTSAQKNPTAFYLCASSIGGSRHEQYFGPGTRLTVT.

To note about this clonotype: Germline and junction disagree at one end, which may indicate a read error. The V call is TRBV27, the J call TRBJ2-3; D gene uncertain. Germline CDR1 and CDR2: MNHEY and SMNVEV (reference sequence). The CDR3 is 12 amino acids. The DNA for the CDR3 is TGTGCCAGCAGTTCCTTAACAGTTACGCAGTATTTT. Translating gives CASSSLTVTQYF.

This clonotype was observed at least ten times. Here the CDR3 reads CASSRTSGSTDTQYF. The CDR3 DNA reads as TGTGCCAGCAGTAGGACTAGCGGGAGCACAGATACGCAGTATTTT. V usage is TRBV6-4 and J usage is TRBJ2-3; 11 bases match TRBD2. Trimming at V came to 5 bases and at J to 0 bases, leaving 1 base not matched to a gene. The CDR3 extends over 15 amino acids. Germline V gene sequence: CDR1 MRHNA, CDR2 SNTAGT.

The sample holds many counts of this clonotype. The rearrangement joins TRBV20-1 to TRBJ1-5; no definite D call. The V gene lost 5 bases and the J gene lost 9 bases, with 11 bases spanning the gap. The CDR3 has 11 residues. Germline CDR1 reads DFQATT; CDR2 reads SNEGSKA (reference sequence). The CDR3, as DNA: TGCAGTGCTCTAGGCCGGTCGCCCCAGCATTTT. Protein sequence: CSALGRSPQHF.

This clonotype showed up many times. The chain recombines TRBV20-1 with TRBJ2-3; 7 bases are shared with TRBD2. The CDR3 is made up of 14 amino acids. In germline, CDR1 is DFQATT, CDR2 SNEGSKA (reference sequence). V shed 4 bases, J shed 1 base, and the junction held 5 bases outside the gene matches. The CDR3 nucleotides are TGCAGTGCTAAGAGCGGGGAAGGCACAGATACGCAGTATTTT. Amino acid sequence: CSAKSGEGTDTQYF.

There are many counts of this clonotype. The rearrangement links TRBV5-1 to TRBJ2-3; a weak D match, TRBD1 (5 bases). With 4 bases removed from V and 3 bases from J, the gap between germline ends came to 12 bases. This CDR3 has 14 amino acids. Germline CDR1 and CDR2: SGHRS and YFSETQ. CDR3 sequence reads: CASSGAGSTDTQYF. The CDR3 nucleotides are TGCGCCAGCAGCGGGGCAGGGTCAACAGATACGCAGTATTTT.

This clonotype was seen ten or more times. The chain carries TRBV6-5 and TRBJ1-2; TRBD1 is a possible D gene (5 bases). V gave up 2 bases and J gave up 7 bases, with 17 bases separating them. CDR3 length: 15 residues. The germline V gene has CDR1 MNHEY and CDR2 SVGAGI. Written as DNA, the CDR3 is TGTGCCAGCAGTTACCGGTTAGGGGCCCCTCTTGGCTACACCTTC. This encodes CASSYRLGAPLGYTF.

In its sample, this clonotype is medium-sized (0.01 to 0.1%). This chain links TRBV28 with TRBJ2-7, with TRBD1 identical over 9 bases. The CDR3 runs to 14 residues. With V trimmed by 8 bases and J by 3 bases, 8 bases remained unmatched. Looked up from germline, CDR1 is MDHEN and CDR2 is SYDVKM. The CDR3 is CASGETGGIYEQYF. Written as DNA, the CDR3 is TGTGCCAGCGGAGAGACAGGGGGGATCTACGAGCAGTACTTC.

This clonotype was observed at least ten times. V usage is TRBV15 and J usage is TRBJ1-2; D might be TRBD1 (5 bases). The germline V gene encodes CDR1 LNHNV and CDR2 YYDKDF (reference sequence). The CDR3 consists of 16 residues. Trimming cost V 4 bases and J 7 bases, with 22 bases left between them. The chain's CDR3 is CATSNVPALQGRGYTF. In DNA, the CDR3 is TGTGCCACCAGCAACGTCCCCGCCCTCCAGGGTCGTGGCTACACCTTC.